This T cell receptor beta chain appears in the sequencing data of a study of blood T cell repertoires in COVID-19. Study-wide context: Sources were T cells, B-cell-depleted T cells, or PBMCs; the material itself was cDNA or gDNA.

The V gene's germline CDR1 is LGHNT and CDR2 FRNRAP. V was trimmed by 4 bases and J by 9 bases, leaving 11 bases between them. There are 12 residues in the CDR3. Here immunoSEQ multiplex PCR was the method, and the copy in TCRdb shows in-frame clones only, minus some. The sample carries about 480,000 clones, roughly 90% recorded once. The V gene is TRBV12-5, the J gene TRBJ2-3; no clear D. This receptor was obtained from a woman aged 40 to 50 who had recovered from COVID-19. The sequencing sample was made of PBMCs or T cells enriched from blood (not recorded which). CDR3 protein: CASGSPPGTQYF. The CDR3 DNA reads TGTGCTAGTGGTTCCCCTCCAGGCACGCAGTATTTT.